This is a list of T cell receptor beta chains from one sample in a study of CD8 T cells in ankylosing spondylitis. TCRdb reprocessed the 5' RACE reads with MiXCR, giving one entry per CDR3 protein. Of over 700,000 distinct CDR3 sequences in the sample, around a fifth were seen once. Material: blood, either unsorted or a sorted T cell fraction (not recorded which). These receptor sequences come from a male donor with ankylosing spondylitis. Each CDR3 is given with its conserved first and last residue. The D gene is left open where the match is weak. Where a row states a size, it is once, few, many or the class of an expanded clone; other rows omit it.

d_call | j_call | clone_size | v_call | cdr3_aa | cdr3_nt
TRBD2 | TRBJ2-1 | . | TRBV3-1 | CASSQDGEGEQFF | TGTGCCAGCAGCCAAGATGGGGAGGGTGAGCAGTTCTTC
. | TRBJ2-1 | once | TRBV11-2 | CASSPMAPFQFF | TGTGCCAGCAGCCCTATGGCGCCCTTCCAGTTCTTC
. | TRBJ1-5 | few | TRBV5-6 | CASSLFVSTPGTKGERPQHF | TGTGCCAGCAGCTTGTTCGTGTCTACGCCCGGGACGAAAGGGGAAAGGCCCCAGCATTTT
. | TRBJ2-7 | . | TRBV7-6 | CASSLGPVSEQYF | TGTGCCAGCAGCTTAGGACCAGTATCCGAGCAGTACTTC
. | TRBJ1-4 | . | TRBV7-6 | CASSLRVNEKLFF | TGTGCCAGCAGCTTAAGAGTTAATGAAAAACTGTTTTTT
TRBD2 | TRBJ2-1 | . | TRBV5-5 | CASSPLTSGGNEQFF | TGTGCCAGCAGCCCTCTTACTAGCGGGGGAAATGAGCAGTTCTTC
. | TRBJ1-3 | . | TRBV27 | CASSLTSYSGNTIYF | TGTGCCAGCAGTTTGACATCATACTCTGGAAACACCATATATTTT
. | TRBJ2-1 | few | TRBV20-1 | CSARDRRNYNEQFF | TGCAGTGCTCGCGACAGGAGAAACTACAATGAGCAGTTCTTC
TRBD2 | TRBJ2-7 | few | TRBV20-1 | CSGLAGVSDEQYF | TGCAGCGGACTAGCGGGAGTCTCCGACGAGCAGTACTTC
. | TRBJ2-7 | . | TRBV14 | CASSQDVGGGGSPYEQYF | TGTGCCAGCAGCCAAGATGTAGGGGGAGGCGGGAGCCCCTACGAGCAGTACTTC
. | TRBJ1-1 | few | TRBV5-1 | CASSLASGGTEAFF | TGCGCCAGCAGCTTGGCGTCGGGGGGAACTGAAGCTTTCTTT
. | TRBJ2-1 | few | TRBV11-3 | CASSLGKTNNEQFF | TGTGCCAGCAGCTTAGGTAAGACCAACAATGAGCAGTTCTTC
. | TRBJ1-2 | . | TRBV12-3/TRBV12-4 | CASSLAGVNGYTF | TGTGCCAGCAGTTTAGCAGGGGTCAACGGCTACACCTTC
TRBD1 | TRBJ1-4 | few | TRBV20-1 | CSANGEGTGLLNEKLFF | TGCAGTGCTAATGGGGAAGGGACAGGTTTGCTAAATGAAAAACTGTTTTTT
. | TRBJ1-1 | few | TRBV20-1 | CSARPRGSWAVNTEAFF | TGCAGTGCTAGACCCCGGGGCAGTTGGGCTGTAAACACTGAAGCTTTCTTT
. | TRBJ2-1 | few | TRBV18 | CASSPLSAGLNNEQFF | TGTGCCAGCTCACCCCTTAGCGCGGGGCTTAACAATGAGCAGTTCTTC
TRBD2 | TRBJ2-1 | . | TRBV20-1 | CSARDSGTSGEEQFF | TGCAGTGCTAGAGATTCTGGGACTAGCGGGGAAGAGCAGTTCTTC
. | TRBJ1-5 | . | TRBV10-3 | CAISEAGSYQPQHF | TGTGCCATCAGCGAGGCGGGGAGCTATCAGCCCCAGCATTTT
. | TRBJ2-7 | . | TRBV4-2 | CASSQGAARSYEQYF | TGTGCCAGCAGCCAAGGGGCCGCCCGCTCCTACGAGCAGTACTTC
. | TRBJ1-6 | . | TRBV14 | CASSQDRGNNSPLHF | TGTGCCAGCAGCCAAGATAGGGGAAATAATTCACCCCTCCACTTT
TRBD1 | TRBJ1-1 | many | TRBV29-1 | CSVGDRLNTEAFF | TGCAGCGTGGGGGACAGGCTGAACACTGAAGCTTTCTTT
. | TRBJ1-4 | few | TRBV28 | CASSFNRVDEKLFF | TGTGCCAGCAGTTTCAACAGGGTCGATGAAAAACTGTTTTTT
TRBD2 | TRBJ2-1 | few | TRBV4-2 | CASSQDRGSGGYYNEQFF | TGTGCCAGCAGCCAAGATCGCGGTAGCGGGGGTTACTACAATGAGCAGTTCTTC
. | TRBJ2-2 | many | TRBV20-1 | CSARDRLGALKGELFF | TGCAGTGCTAGAGACCGCTTGGGGGCCTTGAAAGGGGAGCTGTTTTTT
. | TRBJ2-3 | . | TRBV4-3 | CASSQDIGGPADTQYF | TGCGCCAGCAGCCAAGATATTGGTGGCCCCGCAGATACGCAGTATTTT
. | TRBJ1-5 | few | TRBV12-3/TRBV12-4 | CASSQSMGYSNQPQHF | TGTGCCAGCAGCCAATCAATGGGGTATAGCAATCAGCCCCAGCATTTT
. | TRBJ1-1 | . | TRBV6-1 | CASSVRRAVEAFF | TGTGCCAGCAGTGTACGCAGGGCCGTTGAAGCTTTCTTT
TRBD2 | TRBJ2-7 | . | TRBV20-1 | CSASLDPSGSTVEQYF | TGCAGTGCCAGCCTTGACCCTAGCGGGTCGACGGTCGAGCAGTACTTC
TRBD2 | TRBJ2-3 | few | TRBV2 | CASSEAPSGGIIGTDTQYF | TGTGCCAGCAGTGAAGCGCCCAGCGGGGGGATCATCGGCACAGATACGCAGTATTTT
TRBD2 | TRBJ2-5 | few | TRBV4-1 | CASSQDLFGFMGGETQYF | TGCGCCAGCAGCCAAGATCTTTTCGGGTTCATGGGAGGGGAGACCCAGTACTTC
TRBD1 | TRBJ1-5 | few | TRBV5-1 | CASSARTGFGEPQHF | TGCGCCAGCAGCGCCCGGACAGGATTTGGGGAGCCCCAGCATTTT
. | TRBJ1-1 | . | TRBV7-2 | CASSLEWQARAFF | TGTGCCAGCAGCTTAGAATGGCAGGCAAGGGCTTTCTTT
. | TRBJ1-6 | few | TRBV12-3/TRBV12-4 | CASSGGGYNSPLHF | TGTGCCAGCAGTGGTGGGGGCTATAATTCACCCCTCCACTTT
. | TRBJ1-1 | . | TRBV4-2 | CASSQRPNTEAFF | TGTGCCAGCAGCCAACGGCCGAACACTGAAGCTTTCTTT
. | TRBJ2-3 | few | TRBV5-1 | CASSLNYALLRMRDSPDTQYF | TGCGCCAGCAGCTTAAACTACGCCCTACTCAGAATGCGGGACAGCCCAGATACGCAGTATTTT